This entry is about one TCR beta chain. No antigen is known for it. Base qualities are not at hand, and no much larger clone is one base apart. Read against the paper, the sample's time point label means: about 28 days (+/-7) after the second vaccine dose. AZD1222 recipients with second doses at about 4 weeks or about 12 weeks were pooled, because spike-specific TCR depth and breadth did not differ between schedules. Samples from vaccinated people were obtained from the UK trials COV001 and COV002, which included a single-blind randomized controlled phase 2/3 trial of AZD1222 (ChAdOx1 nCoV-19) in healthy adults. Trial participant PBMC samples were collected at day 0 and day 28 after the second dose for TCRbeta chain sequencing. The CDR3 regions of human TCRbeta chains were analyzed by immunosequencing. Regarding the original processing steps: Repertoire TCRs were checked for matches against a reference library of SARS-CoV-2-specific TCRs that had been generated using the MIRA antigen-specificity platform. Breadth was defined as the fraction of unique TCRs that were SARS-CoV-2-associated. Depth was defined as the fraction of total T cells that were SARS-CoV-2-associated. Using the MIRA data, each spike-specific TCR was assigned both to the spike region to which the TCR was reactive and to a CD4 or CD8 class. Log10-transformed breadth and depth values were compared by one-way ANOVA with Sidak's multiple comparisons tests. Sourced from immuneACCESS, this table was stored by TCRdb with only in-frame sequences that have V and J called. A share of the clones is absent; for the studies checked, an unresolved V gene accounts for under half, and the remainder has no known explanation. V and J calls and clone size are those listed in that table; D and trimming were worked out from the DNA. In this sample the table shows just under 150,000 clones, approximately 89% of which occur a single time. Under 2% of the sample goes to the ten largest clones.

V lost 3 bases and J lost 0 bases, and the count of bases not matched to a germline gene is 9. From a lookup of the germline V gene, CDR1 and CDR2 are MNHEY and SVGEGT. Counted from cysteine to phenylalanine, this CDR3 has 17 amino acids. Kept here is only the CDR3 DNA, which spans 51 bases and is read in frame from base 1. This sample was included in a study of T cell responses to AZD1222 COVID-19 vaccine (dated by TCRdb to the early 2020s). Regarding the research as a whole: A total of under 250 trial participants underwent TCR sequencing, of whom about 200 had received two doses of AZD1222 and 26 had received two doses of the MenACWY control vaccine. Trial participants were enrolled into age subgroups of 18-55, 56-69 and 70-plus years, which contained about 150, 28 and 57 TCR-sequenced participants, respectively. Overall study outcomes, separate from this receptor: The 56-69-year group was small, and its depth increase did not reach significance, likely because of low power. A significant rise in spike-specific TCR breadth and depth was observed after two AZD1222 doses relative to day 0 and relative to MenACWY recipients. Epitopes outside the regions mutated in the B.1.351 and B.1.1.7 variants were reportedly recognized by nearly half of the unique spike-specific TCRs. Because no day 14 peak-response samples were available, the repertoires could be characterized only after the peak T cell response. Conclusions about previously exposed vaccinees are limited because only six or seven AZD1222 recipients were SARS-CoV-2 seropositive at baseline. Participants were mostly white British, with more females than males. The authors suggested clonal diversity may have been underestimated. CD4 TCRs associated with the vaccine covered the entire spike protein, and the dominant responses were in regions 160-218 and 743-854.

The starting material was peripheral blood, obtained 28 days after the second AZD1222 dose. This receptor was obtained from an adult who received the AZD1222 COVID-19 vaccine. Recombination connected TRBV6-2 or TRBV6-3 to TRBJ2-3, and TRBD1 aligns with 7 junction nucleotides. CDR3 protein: CASSYWTGPLSTDTQYF. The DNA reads TGTGCCAGCAGTTATTGGACAGGCCCGCTTAGCACAGATACGCAGTATTTT.